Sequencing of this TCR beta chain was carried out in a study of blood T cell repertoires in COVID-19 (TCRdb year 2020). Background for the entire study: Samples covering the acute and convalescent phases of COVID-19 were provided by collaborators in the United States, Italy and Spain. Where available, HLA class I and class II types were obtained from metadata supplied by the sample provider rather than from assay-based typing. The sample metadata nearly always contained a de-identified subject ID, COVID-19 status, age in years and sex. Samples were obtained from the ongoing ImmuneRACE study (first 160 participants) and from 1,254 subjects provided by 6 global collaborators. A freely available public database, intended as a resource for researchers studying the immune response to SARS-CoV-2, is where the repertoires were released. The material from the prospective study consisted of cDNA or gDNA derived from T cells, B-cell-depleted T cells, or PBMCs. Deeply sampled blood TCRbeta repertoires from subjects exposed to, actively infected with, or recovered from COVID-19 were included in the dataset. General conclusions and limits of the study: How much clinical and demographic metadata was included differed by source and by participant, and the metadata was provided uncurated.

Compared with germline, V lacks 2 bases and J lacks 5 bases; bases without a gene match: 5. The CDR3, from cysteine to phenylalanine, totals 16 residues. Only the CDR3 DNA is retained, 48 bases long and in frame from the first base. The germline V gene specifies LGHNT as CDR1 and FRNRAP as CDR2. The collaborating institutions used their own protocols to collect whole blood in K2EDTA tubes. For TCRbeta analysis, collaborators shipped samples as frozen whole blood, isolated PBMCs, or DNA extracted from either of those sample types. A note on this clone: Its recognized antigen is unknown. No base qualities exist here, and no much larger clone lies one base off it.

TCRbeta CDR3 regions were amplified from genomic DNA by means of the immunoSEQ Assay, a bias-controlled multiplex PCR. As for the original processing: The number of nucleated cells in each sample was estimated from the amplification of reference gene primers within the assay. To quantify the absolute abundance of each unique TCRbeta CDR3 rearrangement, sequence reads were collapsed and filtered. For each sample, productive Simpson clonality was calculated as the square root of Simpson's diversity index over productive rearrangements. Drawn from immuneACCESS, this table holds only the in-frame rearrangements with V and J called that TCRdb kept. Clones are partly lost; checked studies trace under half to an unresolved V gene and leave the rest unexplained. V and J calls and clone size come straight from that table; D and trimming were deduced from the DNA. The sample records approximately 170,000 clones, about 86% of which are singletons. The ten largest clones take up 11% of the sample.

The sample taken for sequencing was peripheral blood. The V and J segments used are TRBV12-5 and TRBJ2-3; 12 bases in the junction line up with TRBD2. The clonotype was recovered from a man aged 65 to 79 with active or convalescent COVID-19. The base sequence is TGTGCTAGTGGTTTGTTTCTAGCGGGAGGGGGAGATACGCAGTATTTT. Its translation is CASGLFLAGGGDTQYF.